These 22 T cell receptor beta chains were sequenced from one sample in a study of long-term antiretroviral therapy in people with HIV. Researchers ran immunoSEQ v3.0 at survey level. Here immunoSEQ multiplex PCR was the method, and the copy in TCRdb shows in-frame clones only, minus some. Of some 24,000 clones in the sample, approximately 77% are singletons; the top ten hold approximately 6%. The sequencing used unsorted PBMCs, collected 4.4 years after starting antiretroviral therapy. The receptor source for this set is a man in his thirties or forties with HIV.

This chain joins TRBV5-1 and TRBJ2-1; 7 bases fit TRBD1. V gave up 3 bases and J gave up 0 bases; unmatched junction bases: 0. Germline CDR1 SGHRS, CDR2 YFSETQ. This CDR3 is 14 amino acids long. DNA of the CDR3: TGCGCCAGCAGCTGGGACAGCTCCTACAATGAGCAGTTCTTC. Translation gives CASSWDSSYNEQFF.

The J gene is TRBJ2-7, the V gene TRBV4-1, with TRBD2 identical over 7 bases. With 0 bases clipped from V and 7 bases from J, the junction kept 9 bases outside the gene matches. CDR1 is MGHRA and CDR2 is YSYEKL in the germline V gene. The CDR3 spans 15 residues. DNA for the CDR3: TGCGCCAGCAGCCAAGATTTTGGGCTAGCGGCAGAGCAGTACTTC. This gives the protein CASSQDFGLAAEQYF.

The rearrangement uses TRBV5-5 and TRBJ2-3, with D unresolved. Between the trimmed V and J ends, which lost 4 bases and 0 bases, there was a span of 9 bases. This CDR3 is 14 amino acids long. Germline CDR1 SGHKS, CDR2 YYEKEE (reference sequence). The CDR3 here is CASSLPLSTDTQYF. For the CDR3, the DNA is TGTGCCAGCAGCCTACCCTTAAGCACAGATACGCAGTATTTT.

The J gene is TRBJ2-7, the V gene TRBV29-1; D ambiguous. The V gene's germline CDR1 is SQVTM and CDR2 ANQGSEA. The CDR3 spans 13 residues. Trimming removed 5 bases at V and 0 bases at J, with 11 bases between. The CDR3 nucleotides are TGCAGCGTTCGGACGGGTTCCTCCTACGAGCAGTACTTC. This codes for CSVRTGSSYEQYF.

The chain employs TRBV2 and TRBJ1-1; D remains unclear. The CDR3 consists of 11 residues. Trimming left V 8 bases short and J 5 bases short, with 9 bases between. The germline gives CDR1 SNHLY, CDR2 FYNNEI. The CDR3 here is CASLGPTEAFF. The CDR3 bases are TGTGCCAGCCTAGGGCCAACTGAAGCTTTCTTT.

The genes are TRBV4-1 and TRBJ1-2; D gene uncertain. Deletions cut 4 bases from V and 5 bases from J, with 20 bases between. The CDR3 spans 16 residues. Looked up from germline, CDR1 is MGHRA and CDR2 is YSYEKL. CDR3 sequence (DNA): TGCGCCAGCAGCCCTAACCCGACGCCCGGCAGTTATGGCTACACCTTC. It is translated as CASSPNPTPGSYGYTF.

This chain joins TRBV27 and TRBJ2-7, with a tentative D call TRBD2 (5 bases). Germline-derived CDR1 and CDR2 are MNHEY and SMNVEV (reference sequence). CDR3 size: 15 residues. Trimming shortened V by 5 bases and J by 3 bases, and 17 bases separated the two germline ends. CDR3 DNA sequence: TGTGCCAGCAGTGACGTGGGCGGAGGAAGCTACGAGCAGTACTTC. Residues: CASSDVGGGSYEQYF.

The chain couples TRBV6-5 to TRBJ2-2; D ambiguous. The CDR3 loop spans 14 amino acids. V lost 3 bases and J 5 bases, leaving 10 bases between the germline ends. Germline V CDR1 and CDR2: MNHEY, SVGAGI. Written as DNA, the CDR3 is TGTGCCAGCAGTTATGGCGGACCTACCGGGGAGCTGTTTTTT. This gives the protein CASSYGGPTGELFF.

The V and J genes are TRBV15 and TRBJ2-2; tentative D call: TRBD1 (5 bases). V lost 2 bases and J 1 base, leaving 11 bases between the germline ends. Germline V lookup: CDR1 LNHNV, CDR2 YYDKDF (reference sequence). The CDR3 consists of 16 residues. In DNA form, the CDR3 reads TGTGCCACCAGCAGACTACAGGATCTGAACACCGGGGAGCTGTTTTTT. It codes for CATSRLQDLNTGELFF.

The CDR3 DNA follows: TGTGCCAGCATGACAGGGAGAAATGAGCAGTTCTTC. Amino acids: CASMTGRNEQFF. The chain recombines TRBV6-1 with TRBJ2-1, with 7 bases fitting TRBD1. Per germline, CDR1 MNHNS and CDR2 SASEGT. V shed 7 bases, J shed 7 bases, and the junction held 4 bases outside the gene matches. The CDR3 runs to 12 residues.

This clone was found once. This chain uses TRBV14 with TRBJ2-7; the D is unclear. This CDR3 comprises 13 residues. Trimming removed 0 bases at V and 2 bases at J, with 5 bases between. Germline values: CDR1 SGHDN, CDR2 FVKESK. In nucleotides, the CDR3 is TGTGCCAGCAGCCAAGAAACAGCCTACGAGCAGTACTTC. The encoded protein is CASSQETAYEQYF.

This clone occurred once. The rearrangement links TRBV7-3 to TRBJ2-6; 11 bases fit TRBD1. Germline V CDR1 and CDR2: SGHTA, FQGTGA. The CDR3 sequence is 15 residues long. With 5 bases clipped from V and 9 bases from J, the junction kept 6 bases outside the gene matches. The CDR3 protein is CASSLGTGGGNVLTF. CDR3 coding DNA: TGTGCCAGCAGCCTCGGGACAGGGGGTGGCAACGTCCTGACTTTC.

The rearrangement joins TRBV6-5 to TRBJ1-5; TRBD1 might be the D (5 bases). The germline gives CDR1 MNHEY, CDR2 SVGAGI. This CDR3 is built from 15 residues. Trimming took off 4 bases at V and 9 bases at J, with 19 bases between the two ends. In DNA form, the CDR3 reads TGTGCCAGCAGTTTGGGACGCAGTCCTCCTTCGCCCCAGCATTTT. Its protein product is CASSLGRSPPSPQHF.

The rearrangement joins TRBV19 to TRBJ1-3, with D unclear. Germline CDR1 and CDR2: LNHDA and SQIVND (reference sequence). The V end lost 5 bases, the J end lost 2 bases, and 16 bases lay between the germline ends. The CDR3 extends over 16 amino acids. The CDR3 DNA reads TGTGCCAGTAGTCCCCCCGGGAGGTCTACTGGAAACACCATATATTTT. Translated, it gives CASSPPGRSTGNTIYF.

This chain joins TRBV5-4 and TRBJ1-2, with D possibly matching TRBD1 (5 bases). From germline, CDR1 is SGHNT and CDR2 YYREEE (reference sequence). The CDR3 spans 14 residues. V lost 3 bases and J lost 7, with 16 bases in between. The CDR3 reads CASSSGLPRGGYTF. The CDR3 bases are TGTGCCAGCAGCTCGGGACTCCCCCGTGGTGGCTACACCTTC.

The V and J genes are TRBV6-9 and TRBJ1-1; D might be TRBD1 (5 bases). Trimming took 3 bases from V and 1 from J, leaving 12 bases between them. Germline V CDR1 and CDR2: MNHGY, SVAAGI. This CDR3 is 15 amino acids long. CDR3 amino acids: CASSYSGQGNTEAFF. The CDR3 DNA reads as TGTGCCAGCAGTTACTCTGGGCAGGGGAACACTGAAGCTTTCTTT.

The CDR3 region has the DNA TGTGCCAGCAGTGAAGTAGGGCAGGGGAGAGGCTACACCTTC. Encoded protein: CASSEVGQGRGYTF. The chain employs TRBV6-1 and TRBJ1-2; D might be TRBD1 (6 bases). Between the trimmed V and J ends, which lost 1 base and 8 bases, there was a span of 14 bases. Per germline, CDR1 MNHNS and CDR2 SASEGT. The CDR3 consists of 14 residues.

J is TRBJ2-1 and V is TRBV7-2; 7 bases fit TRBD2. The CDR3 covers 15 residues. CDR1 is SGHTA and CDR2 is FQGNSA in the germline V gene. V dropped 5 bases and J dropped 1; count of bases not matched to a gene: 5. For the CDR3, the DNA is TGTGCCAGCAGCCCTAGCGGAGGGTCCTACAATGAGCAGTTCTTC. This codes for CASSPSGGSYNEQFF.

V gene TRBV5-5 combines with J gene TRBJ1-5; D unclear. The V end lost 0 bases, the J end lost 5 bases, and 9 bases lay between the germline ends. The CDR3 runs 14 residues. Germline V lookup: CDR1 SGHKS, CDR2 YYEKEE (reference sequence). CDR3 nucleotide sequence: TGTGCCAGCAGCTTGGTCCCGCGGGATCAGCCCCAGCATTTT. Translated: CASSLVPRDQPQHF.

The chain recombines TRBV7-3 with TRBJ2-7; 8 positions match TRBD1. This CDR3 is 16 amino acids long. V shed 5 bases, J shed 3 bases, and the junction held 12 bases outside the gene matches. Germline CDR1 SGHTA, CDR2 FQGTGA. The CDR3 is CASSVFRTGLLYEQYF. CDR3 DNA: TGTGCCAGCAGCGTCTTTAGGACAGGGTTGCTCTACGAGCAGTACTTC.

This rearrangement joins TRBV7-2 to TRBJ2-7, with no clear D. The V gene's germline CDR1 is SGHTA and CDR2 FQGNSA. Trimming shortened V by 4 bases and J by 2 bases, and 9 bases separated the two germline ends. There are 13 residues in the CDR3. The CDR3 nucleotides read TGTGCCAGCAGCTCGGCCCCCGCCTACGAGCAGTACTTC. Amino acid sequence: CASSSAPAYEQYF.

The CDR3 nucleotides read TGTGCCAGCAGCTTCAGGGACAGGGGTATCGACGAGCAGTACTTC. Encoded protein: CASSFRDRGIDEQYF. V and J are TRBV11-2 and TRBJ2-7, with 10 bases aligning to TRBD1. The CDR3 totals 15 residues. CDR1 is SGHAT and CDR2 is FQNNGV in the germline V gene. The junction had 7 bases not matched to a gene; V was cut back by 3 bases and J by 5 bases.